Each of the 17 T cell receptor beta chains below was sequenced from the same sample in a study of T cells after yellow fever vaccination. MiXCR, run by TCRdb on the 5' RACE reads, gives a single entry per CDR3 protein. The repertoire holds under 300,000 distinct CDR3 sequences, with 10% to 15% as singletons. Sample: CD4+ T cells sorted from PBMCs, taken 45 days after the yellow fever booster vaccination. These receptors all stem from a man aged 30-40 years who received the YFV17D yellow fever vaccine.

A few counts support this clonotype. The J gene is TRBJ2-2, the V gene TRBV6-5; 8 nucleotides align to TRBD1. The CDR3 totals 15 residues. The germline V gene encodes CDR1 MNHEY and CDR2 SVGAGI. Trimming removed 2 bases from V and 7 bases from J; junction bases left unmatched: 6. The CDR3 DNA is TGTGCCAGCAGTTACCAGGGGGCGCTTAGCGGGGAGCTGTTTTTT. Translating it yields CASSYQGALSGELFF.

In its sample, this clonotype was seen a few times. The gene calls are TRBV4-2 and TRBJ2-7; 7 positions agree with TRBD2. Losses at the gene ends were 0 bases for V and 0 bases for J; bases not matched to a gene: 8. This CDR3 spans 17 amino acids. From germline, CDR1 is LGHNA and CDR2 YNFKEQ. The CDR3 spells CASSQDSKRGSSYEQYF. CDR3 nucleotides: TGTGCCAGCAGCCAAGATTCGAAGCGGGGAAGCTCCTACGAGCAGTACTTC.

The chain has TRBV14 and TRBJ2-1; TRBD2 agrees at 7 bases. This CDR3 is built from 16 residues. J was trimmed by 0 bases and V by 5 bases; bases with no gene match: 7. Germline loops: CDR1 SGHDN, CDR2 FVKESK. As DNA, the CDR3 is TGTGCCAGCAGCGAGAGCGGGACCCACTCCTACAATGAGCAGTTCTTC. This encodes CASSESGTHSYNEQFF.

The rearrangement links TRBV28 to TRBJ2-5, with TRBD2 matching 7 bases. Germline CDR1 reads MDHEN; CDR2 reads SYDVKM. The CDR3 consists of 13 residues. The junction had 3 bases not matched to a gene; V was cut back by 3 bases and J by 5 bases. This chain's CDR3 is CASSFRGVETQYF. The CDR3 DNA follows: TGTGCCAGCAGTTTTCGGGGGGTCGAGACCCAGTACTTC.

This clonotype showed up many times. V usage is TRBV20-1 and J usage is TRBJ1-5; D perhaps matches TRBD1 (6 bases). The CDR3 totals 15 residues. V lost 0 bases to trimming and J lost 4 bases, with 13 bases between them. Per the germline V gene, CDR1 is DFQATT and CDR2 is SNEGSKA (reference sequence). This CDR3 is CSARDELGGNQPQHF. The DNA for the CDR3 is TGCAGTGCTAGAGATGAGTTAGGGGGTAATCAGCCCCAGCATTTT.

CDR3 DNA sequence: TGTGCCAGCAGCGCGGGTGGTTCCTACGAGCAGTACTTC. Translating gives CASSAGGSYEQYF. The chain links TRBV7-2 to TRBJ2-7; possible D gene TRBD2, 5 bases. The V gene's germline CDR1 is SGHTA and CDR2 FQGNSA. V lost 5 bases and J lost 1, with 9 bases in between. The CDR3 runs 13 residues.

This clonotype turned up a few times. The chain uses TRBV4-3 and TRBJ1-4, with D hard to call. The CDR3 runs 17 residues. Germline CDR1 LGHNA, CDR2 YSLEER. Trimming shortened V by 1 base and J by 2 bases, and 14 bases separated the two germline ends. CDR3 loop: CASSQGPATRTNEKLFF. The CDR3 bases are TGCGCCAGCAGCCAAGGGCCGGCGACACGTACTAATGAAAAACTGTTTTTT.

This rearrangement joins TRBV20-1 to TRBJ2-7, with D hard to call. V was cut by 0 bases and J by 5 bases, with 8 bases left in between. Germline-derived CDR1 and CDR2 are DFQATT and SNEGSKA (reference sequence). This CDR3 comprises 12 residues. The CDR3 sequence: CSARDNDDEQYF. In DNA, the CDR3 is TGCAGTGCTAGAGATAACGACGACGAGCAGTACTTC.

A few counts support this clonotype. The chain recombines TRBV5-5 with TRBJ1-1; D unresolved. The length of the CDR3 is 14 residues. CDR1 and CDR2 (germline): SGHKS, YYEKEE (reference sequence). Trimming took 6 bases from V and 4 from J, leaving 16 bases between them. CDR3 residues: CASMTRQVSTEAFF. CDR3 sequence (DNA): TGTGCCAGCATGACTAGGCAGGTATCCACTGAAGCTTTCTTT.

About this clonotype itself: A clone one base away is much larger, so this may be a read error. The gene calls are TRBV29-1 and TRBJ2-1; 13 bases fit TRBD2. CDR1 is SQVTM, CDR2 ANQGSEA, per germline. The CDR3 extends over 18 amino acids. V was clipped by 5 bases and J by 8 bases; unmatched bases: 18. The CDR3 bases are TGCAGCGTTATGCGGACTAGCGGGAGAGGAATTCTAATTGATGAGCAGTTCTTC. Protein: CSVMRTSGRGILIDEQFF.

In this sample, this clonotype turned up a few times. V and J are TRBV7-9 and TRBJ2-3, with D perhaps given as TRBD1 or TRBD2 (5 bases each). Germline V gene sequence: CDR1 SEHNR, CDR2 FQNEAQ (reference sequence). V dropped 5 bases and J dropped 0 bases, with 21 bases sitting between them. This CDR3 contains 18 residues. The CDR3, as DNA: TGTGCCAGCAGCGTCGGCGGTTGGGGGACGGCTAGCACAGATACGCAGTATTTT. Translated, it gives CASSVGGWGTASTDTQYF.

V is TRBV5-1 and J is TRBJ2-5; D uncertain. CDR1 is SGHRS, CDR2 YFSETQ, per germline. This CDR3 region has 14 residues. V dropped 1 base and J dropped 3 bases, with 10 bases sitting between them. CDR3 sequence reads: CASSLSDPEETQYF. The CDR3 nucleotides are TGCGCCAGCAGCTTGTCGGACCCTGAAGAGACCCAGTACTTC. Full variable domain (remainder filled in from reference TRBV5-1 and TRBJ2-5): KAGVTQTPRYLIKTRGQQVTLSCSPISGHRSVSWYQQTPGQGLQFLFEYFSETQRNKGNFPGRFSGRQFSNSRSEMNVSTLELGDSALYLCASSLSDPEETQYFGPGTRLLVL.

In its sample, this clonotype was seen a few times. The rearrangement joins TRBV28 to TRBJ2-3, with TRBD2 matching over 7 bases. Germline lookup yields CDR1 MDHEN and CDR2 SYDVKM. The CDR3 totals 14 residues. The trim removed 3 bases at V and 4 bases at J, leaving 4 bases unmatched. CDR3 region: CASSFGGRPDTQYF. In nucleotides, the CDR3 is TGTGCCAGCAGTTTCGGCGGGAGACCAGATACGCAGTATTTT.

This clonotype occurred many times. The J gene is TRBJ2-2, the V gene TRBV7-2, with a possible D match to TRBD2 (6 bases). The CDR3 loop spans 12 amino acids. The ends were cut back, 4 bases at V and 13 bases at J, with 13 bases in the middle. Germline V lookup: CDR1 SGHTA, CDR2 FQGNSA. CDR3 in DNA: TGTGCCAGCAGCTGGGACTTAAGGGGGCTGTTTTTT. It codes for CASSWDLRGLFF.

The chain has TRBV5-6 and TRBJ2-3, with 7 bases matching TRBD2. The CDR3 is 16 residues long. Trimming removed 4 bases from V and 2 bases from J; junction bases left unmatched: 10. Germline V gene data show CDR1 as SGHDT and CDR2 as YYEEEE. The CDR3 protein is CASSIKGGEFTDTQYF. The CDR3 DNA reads TGTGCCAGCAGCATAAAGGGAGGGGAGTTCACAGATACGCAGTATTTT.

The chain is built from TRBV4-2 and TRBJ2-7; D may be TRBD1 (6 bases). The V gene's germline CDR1 is LGHNA and CDR2 YNFKEQ. The CDR3 contains 17 residues. Trimming cost V 0 bases and J 0 bases, with 15 bases left between them. The CDR3 region has the DNA TGTGCCAGCAGCCAAGAGGGGCACAGGGTAAGCTCCTACGAGCAGTACTTC. Amino acids: CASSQEGHRVSSYEQYF.

V is TRBV20-1 and J is TRBJ2-1, with a possible D match to TRBD2 (6 bases). Germline V gives CDR1 DFQATT, CDR2 SNEGSKA (reference sequence). V lost 5 bases, J lost 1 base, and 12 bases lay in between. The CDR3 loop spans 14 amino acids. CDR3 region: CSAEDYLSYNEQFF. As DNA, the CDR3 is TGCAGTGCTGAGGACTACCTGTCCTACAATGAGCAGTTCTTC.